Below are 32 T cell receptor beta chains sequenced from a single sample in a study of blood T cell repertoires in COVID-19. Profiled with immunoSEQ multiplex PCR; TCRdb holds only in-frame clones, not every one. The sample lists over 50,000 clones; approximately 86% were seen once. Sequences were obtained from peripheral blood. All receptors derive from a man between 70 and 80 years old with active COVID-19.

The chain carries TRBV5-1 and TRBJ2-3; 7 bases align to TRBD2. The CDR3 contains 15 residues. V lost 5 bases and J lost 2; bases outside the gene matches: 8. The V gene's germline CDR1 is SGHRS and CDR2 YFSETQ. The CDR3 DNA is TGCGCCAGCAGGACAAGCGGGGCTTACACAGATACGCAGTATTTT. Translation: CASRTSGAYTDTQYF.

The chain joins TRBV6-1 to TRBJ2-5; 12 bases line up with TRBD2. CDR1 MNHNS and CDR2 SASEGT come from the germline V gene. J was trimmed by 1 base and V by 2 bases; bases with no gene match: 5. CDR3 length equals 17 residues. CDR3 sequence (DNA): TGTGCCAGCAGTGAAAGGACTAGCGGGAAGATCCAAGAGACCCAGTACTTC. Residues: CASSERTSGKIQETQYF.

The chain links TRBV6-5 to TRBJ2-1; D is possibly TRBD2 (5 bases). The length of the CDR3 is 15 residues. The germline V gene encodes CDR1 MNHEY and CDR2 SVGAGI. V was shortened by 0 bases and J by 7 bases, with 13 bases between the two germline ends. This CDR3 is CASSYSPAGSNEQFF. In DNA form, the CDR3 reads TGTGCCAGCAGTTACTCCCCGGCGGGCTCAAATGAGCAGTTCTTC.

The rearrangement joins TRBV6-6 to TRBJ2-6, with D tentatively TRBD1 (7 bases). Looked up from germline, CDR1 is MNHNY and CDR2 is SVGAGI (reference sequence). V was cut by 5 bases and J by 3 bases, with 17 bases left in between. The CDR3 is 17 amino acids. For the CDR3, the DNA is TGTGCCAGCAGTCCAGGGGGGATGGCTCTTGGGGCCAACGTCCTGACTTTC. Its protein is CASSPGGMALGANVLTF.

The chain recombines TRBV29-1 with TRBJ2-3, with TRBD2 matching over 11 bases. Germline V gene lookup returns CDR1 SQVTM and CDR2 ANQGSEA. V lost 7 bases to trimming and J lost 2 bases; unmatched junction nucleotides: 8. This CDR3 contains 15 residues. The CDR3 protein is CSGVTSGGPTDTQYF. As DNA, the CDR3 is TGCAGCGGGGTCACTAGCGGGGGACCCACAGATACGCAGTATTTT.

This chain links TRBV7-9 with TRBJ2-1, with TRBD1 as a possible D gene (5 bases). Germline CDR1 is SEHNR and CDR2 is FQNEAQ (reference sequence). V was shortened by 4 bases and J by 8 bases, with 12 bases between the two germline ends. The CDR3 spans 13 residues. The CDR3 bases are TGTGCCAGCAGCTCCCTCGTAGGGGATGAGCAGTTCTTC. Its translation is CASSSLVGDEQFF.

The V call is TRBV30, the J call TRBJ2-7; TRBD2 aligns across 13 bases. Germline V lookup: CDR1 GTSNPN, CDR2 SVGIG (reference sequence). J was trimmed by 8 bases and V by 5 bases; bases with no gene match: 9. The CDR3 has 14 amino acids. The CDR3 region is CAWGRLAGGNKQYF. The CDR3 coding sequence is TGTGCCTGGGGGAGACTAGCGGGGGGTAATAAGCAGTACTTC.

V is TRBV5-1 and J is TRBJ2-1; 13 bases match TRBD2. The germline gives CDR1 SGHRS, CDR2 YFSETQ. This CDR3 is 16 amino acids long. The V segment lost 6 bases and the J segment 5 bases; nucleotides outside the gene matches: 8. The CDR3 DNA is TGCGCCAGCACCCTGAGGACTAGCGGGGGAGACAATGAGCAGTTCTTC. This translates into CASTLRTSGGDNEQFF.

The chain joins TRBV3-1 (or the pseudogene TRBV3-2) to TRBJ1-2; 11 bases agree with TRBD1. V lost 0 bases and J lost 7; bases outside the gene matches: 7. The CDR3 length is 16 residues. Germline V CDR1 and CDR2: LGHDT, YNNKEL (reference sequence). Here the CDR3 DNA reads TGTGCCAGCAGCCAAGATCTCGGACAGGGGGCTGGTGGCTACACCTTC. Its protein is CASSQDLGQGAGGYTF.

The J gene is TRBJ1-3, the V gene TRBV4-3; unclear D gene. V was cut by 0 bases and J by 3 bases, with 12 bases left in between. The CDR3 runs to 16 residues. Germline V gene sequence: CDR1 LGHNA, CDR2 YSLEER. The CDR3 DNA sequence: TGCGCCAGCAGCCAAGATTGGGCAAATCTTGGAAACACCATATATTTT. Translating it yields CASSQDWANLGNTIYF.

The chain has TRBV30 and TRBJ1-3; D is possibly TRBD1 (6 bases). Germline V CDR1 and CDR2: GTSNPN, SVGIG (reference sequence). The CDR3 totals 16 residues. Trimming left V 2 bases short and J 2 bases short, with 16 bases between. CDR3 loop: CAWSSWGGLTGNTIYF. The CDR3 nucleotides read TGTGCCTGGAGTTCCTGGGGGGGCCTAACTGGAAACACCATATATTTT.

The chain links TRBV19 to TRBJ1-5; no clear D. In germline, CDR1 is LNHDA, CDR2 SQIVND (reference sequence). The germline V and J ends were trimmed by 3 bases and 1 base, with 16 bases remaining between them. There are 17 residues in the CDR3. The CDR3 reads CASSIGDRRGSNQPQHF. The DNA of the CDR3 is TGTGCCAGTAGTATCGGAGATCGAAGAGGAAGCAATCAGCCCCAGCATTTT.

The chain couples TRBV5-1 to TRBJ2-7, with a tentative D call TRBD2 (5 bases). The V end was cut by 0 bases, the J end by 5 bases, with 6 bases between. The germline V gene has CDR1 SGHRS and CDR2 YFSETQ. The CDR3 sequence is 12 residues long. CDR3 sequence reads: CASSLDGNEQYF. In DNA form, the CDR3 reads TGCGCCAGCAGCTTGGACGGGAACGAGCAGTACTTC.

This clone was counted between two and nine times. The J gene is TRBJ1-5, the V gene TRBV6-5; no firm D call. V lost 0 bases, J lost 4 bases, and 7 bases lay in between. CDR3 length: 14 residues. CDR1 and CDR2 from the germline V gene are MNHEY and SVGAGI. CDR3 coding DNA: TGTGCCAGCAGTTACTCGACTGGGAATCAGCCCCAGCATTTT. This gives the protein CASSYSTGNQPQHF.

This chain links TRBV5-1 with TRBJ2-3; 9 nucleotides align to TRBD2. CDR3 length equals 18 residues. Germline V gene data show CDR1 as SGHRS and CDR2 as YFSETQ. With 0 bases clipped from V and 2 bases from J, the junction kept 10 bases outside the gene matches. CDR3 sequence reads: CASSLGSFGGGATDTQYF. CDR3 DNA sequence: TGCGCCAGCAGCTTGGGCAGTTTCGGCGGGGGGGCCACAGATACGCAGTATTTT.

The rearrangement uses TRBV7-2 and TRBJ1-5, with D perhaps TRBD1 (5 bases). The CDR3 totals 18 residues. Germline V gives CDR1 SGHTA, CDR2 FQGNSA. The germline V and J ends were trimmed by 6 bases and 0 bases, with 21 bases remaining between them. This chain's CDR3 is CASRAGQGLGYSNQPQHF. The CDR3 bases are TGTGCCAGCAGGGCCGGACAAGGCCTAGGGTATAGCAATCAGCCCCAGCATTTT.

This chain uses TRBV11-2 with TRBJ2-2; tentatively, D is TRBD1 (6 bases). The CDR3 is made up of 16 amino acids. V was trimmed by 4 bases and J by 5 bases, leaving 17 bases between them. The germline V gene has CDR1 SGHAT and CDR2 FQNNGV. The CDR3 nucleotides read TGTGCCAGCAGCTCTCCGACCGGGACAACTACCGGGGAGCTGTTTTTT. It codes for CASSSPTGTTTGELFF.

The chain carries TRBV28 and TRBJ2-7, with 8 bases matching TRBD1. V gave up 6 bases and J gave up 5 bases; unmatched junction bases: 9. The CDR3 length is 14 residues. Per germline, CDR1 MDHEN and CDR2 SYDVKM. CDR3 in amino acids: CASSQDRVLNEQYF. The CDR3 DNA reads as TGTGCCAGCAGCCAGGACAGGGTTTTGAACGAGCAGTACTTC.

The chain links TRBV6-2 or TRBV6-3 to TRBJ1-2, with D tentatively TRBD1 (5 bases). The V gene lost 5 bases and the J gene lost 2 bases, with 15 bases spanning the gap. CDR3 length: 15 residues. Per germline, CDR1 MNHEY and CDR2 SVGEGT. The CDR3, as DNA: TGTGCCAGCAGTAATCTCGGGGGGTGGAACTATGGCTACACCTTC. This sequence encodes CASSNLGGWNYGYTF.

The chain couples TRBV24-1 to TRBJ1-5, with 9 bases matching TRBD1. Trimming at V came to 3 bases and at J to 4 bases, leaving 6 bases not matched to a gene. CDR3 size: 16 residues. The V gene's germline CDR1 is KGHDR and CDR2 SFDVKD. In nucleotides, the CDR3 is TGTGCCACCAGTGATAGAAGGACAGGGGCTAATCAGCCCCAGCATTTT. Translated, it gives CATSDRRTGANQPQHF.

In its sample, this clone was seen once. The V call is TRBV19, the J call TRBJ1-1; D possibly corresponds to TRBD1 (5 bases). Germline V gives CDR1 LNHDA, CDR2 SQIVND (reference sequence). This CDR3 is 14 amino acids long. Deletions cut 6 bases from V and 1 base from J, with 12 bases between. The CDR3 is CASREGVRNTEAFF. Written as DNA, the CDR3 is TGTGCCAGTAGGGAAGGGGTCAGGAACACTGAAGCTTTCTTT.

A remark on this clone: A junction end diverges from the germline sequence, so it may reflect a read error. The chain carries TRBV19 and TRBJ2-1, with TRBD2 as a possible D gene (7 bases). The V gene's germline CDR1 is LNHDA and CDR2 SQIVND (reference sequence). The CDR3 sequence is 13 residues long. The CDR3 nucleotides are TGCCCTCGGGGCGGGGGCTTTTACAATGAGCAGTTCTTC. Amino acid sequence: CPRGGGFYNEQFF.

The chain links TRBV12-3 or TRBV12-4 to TRBJ1-2; a weak D match, TRBD1 (5 bases). V gave up 6 bases and J gave up 12 bases, with 17 bases separating them. The CDR3 consists of 12 residues. The CDR3, as DNA: TGTGCCAGCAGCTCTAATAGGGGAAGCCACACCTTC. It translates to CASSSNRGSHTF.

About this clone itself: Sequence at one end of the junction differs from germline and may be a read error. Other DNA variants within this sample encode the same CDR3. V is TRBV5-1 and J is TRBJ1-2; TRBD1 might be the D (6 bases). In germline, CDR1 is SGHRS, CDR2 YFSETQ. CDR3 length equals 14 residues. The CDR3 here is CASSLDGTSRGYTF. In DNA form, the CDR3 reads TGCGCCAGCAGCTTGGATGGGACATCGAGAGGCTATACCTTC.

The J gene is TRBJ2-3, the V gene TRBV7-4; D not resolved. The germline V gene encodes CDR1 SGHVT and CDR2 SQSDAQ. This CDR3 is built from 14 residues. V shed 1 base and J shed 6 bases, with 11 bases lying between them. CDR3 DNA: TGTGCCAGCAGCTTAGAGACTGAGATGGATACGCAGTATTTT. Protein product: CASSLETEMDTQYF.

The chain links TRBV27 to TRBJ2-1; D unclear. The CDR3 runs 11 residues. Germline V lookup: CDR1 MNHEY, CDR2 SMNVEV (reference sequence). The germline V and J ends were trimmed by 3 bases and 7 bases, with 4 bases remaining between them. CDR3 DNA sequence: TGTGCCAGCAGTTTCAGAAATGAGCAGTTCTTC. This codes for CASSFRNEQFF.

The chain employs TRBV6-2 or TRBV6-3 and TRBJ2-6, with 8 bases identical to TRBD1. The V and J ends lost 6 bases and 0 bases, in that order; junction bases with no gene match: 7. The CDR3 sequence is 17 residues long. The germline gives CDR1 MNHEY, CDR2 SVGEGT. CDR3 DNA: TGTGCCAGCAGCTCCGGGACAGGACGCTCTGGGGCCAACGTCCTGACTTTC. Translated, it gives CASSSGTGRSGANVLTF.

The chain has TRBV19 and TRBJ1-5, with 7 nucleotides matching TRBD1. Germline CDR1 reads LNHDA; CDR2 reads SQIVND (reference sequence). The CDR3 consists of 14 residues. The V gene end was trimmed by 5 bases and the J gene end by 1 base; junction bases not matched to a gene: 2. The CDR3 DNA is TGTGCCAGTAGTCCGGGACAGAGCAATCAGCCCCAGCATTTT. Residues: CASSPGQSNQPQHF.

The chain couples TRBV7-2 to TRBJ2-3, with no clear D. The CDR3 length is 14 residues. CDR1 is SGHTA, CDR2 FQGNSA, per germline. The germline V and J ends were trimmed by 5 bases and 6 bases, with 15 bases remaining between them. CDR3 sequence reads: CASSPYSLWDTQYF. The CDR3, as DNA: TGTGCCAGCAGCCCTTACTCTTTGTGGGATACGCAGTATTTT.

The V call is TRBV6-2 or TRBV6-3, the J call TRBJ1-2; 9 bases line up with TRBD1. This CDR3 is 12 amino acids long. Germline V gene sequence: CDR1 MNHEY, CDR2 SVGEGT. V dropped 7 bases and J dropped 8; count of bases not matched to a gene: 5. The CDR3 reads CASNPGQGGYTF. DNA for the CDR3: TGTGCCAGCAACCCGGGACAGGGAGGCTACACCTTC.

This chain joins TRBV7-9 and TRBJ1-2, with TRBD1 matching 8 bases. Germline V gene data show CDR1 as SEHNR and CDR2 as FQNEAQ (reference sequence). V dropped 3 bases and J dropped 7; count of bases not matched to a gene: 10. The CDR3 length is 15 residues. The CDR3 nucleotides are TGTGCCAGCAGCTTCCCGGACAGGGAGAGCGGTGGCTACACCTTC. Protein sequence: CASSFPDRESGGYTF.

The chain has TRBV25-1 and TRBJ1-1; TRBD1 might be the D (6 bases). The length of the CDR3 is 15 residues. Deletions cut 3 bases from V and 1 base from J, with 12 bases between. The germline V gene encodes CDR1 MGHDK and CDR2 SYGVNS. The CDR3 nucleotides read TGTGCCAGCAGTGATCCTAGGACAGCGAACACTGAAGCTTTCTTT. Translating gives CASSDPRTANTEAFF.